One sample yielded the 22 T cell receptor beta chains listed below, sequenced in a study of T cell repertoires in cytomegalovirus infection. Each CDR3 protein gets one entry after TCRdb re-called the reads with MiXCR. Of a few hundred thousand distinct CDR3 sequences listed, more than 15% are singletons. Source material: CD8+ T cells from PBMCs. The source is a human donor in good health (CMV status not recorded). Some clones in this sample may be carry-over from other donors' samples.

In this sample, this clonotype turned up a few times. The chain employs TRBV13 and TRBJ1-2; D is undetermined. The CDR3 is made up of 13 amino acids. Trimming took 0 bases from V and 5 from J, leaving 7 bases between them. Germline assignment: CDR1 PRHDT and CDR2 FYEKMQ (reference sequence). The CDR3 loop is CASSLGGDYGYTF. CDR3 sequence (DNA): TGTGCCAGCAGCTTAGGGGGCGATTATGGCTACACCTTC.

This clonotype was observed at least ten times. The CDR3 is CASSYYTGTETYEQYF. The CDR3 coding sequence is TGTGCCAGCAGCTATTACACCGGGACAGAAACCTACGAGCAGTACTTC. V usage is TRBV7-9 and J usage is TRBJ2-7, with TRBD1 matching over 7 bases. The CDR3 spans 16 residues. Germline values: CDR1 SEHNR, CDR2 FQNEAQ (reference sequence). V lost 4 bases to trimming and J lost 2 bases; unmatched junction nucleotides: 11.

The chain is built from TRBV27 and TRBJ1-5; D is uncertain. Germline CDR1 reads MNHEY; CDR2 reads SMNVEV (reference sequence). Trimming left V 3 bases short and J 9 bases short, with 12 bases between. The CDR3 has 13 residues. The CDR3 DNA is TGTGCCAGCAGTTTGACGGGTCCAAGGCCCCAGCATTTT. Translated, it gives CASSLTGPRPQHF.

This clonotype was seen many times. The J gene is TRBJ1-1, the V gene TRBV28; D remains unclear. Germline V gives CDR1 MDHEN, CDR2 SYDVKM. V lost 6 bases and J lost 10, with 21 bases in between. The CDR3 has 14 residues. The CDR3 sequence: CASRPPGNLNSAFF. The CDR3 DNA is TGTGCCAGCAGACCACCGGGAAATTTGAACTCAGCTTTCTTT. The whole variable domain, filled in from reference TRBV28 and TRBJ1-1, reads DVKVTQSSRYLVKRTGEKVFLECVQDMDHENMFWYRQDPGLGLRLIYFSYDVKMKEKGDIPEGYSVSREKKERFSLILESASTNQTSMYLCASRPPGNLNSAFFGQGTRLTVV.

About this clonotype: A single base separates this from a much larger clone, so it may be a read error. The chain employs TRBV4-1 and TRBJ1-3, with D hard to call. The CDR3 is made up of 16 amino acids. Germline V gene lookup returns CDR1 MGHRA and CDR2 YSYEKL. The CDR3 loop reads CASSQDFRSSGNTMYF. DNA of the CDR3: TGCGCCAGCAGCCAAGATTTCCGGAGCTCTGGAAACACCATGTATTTT.

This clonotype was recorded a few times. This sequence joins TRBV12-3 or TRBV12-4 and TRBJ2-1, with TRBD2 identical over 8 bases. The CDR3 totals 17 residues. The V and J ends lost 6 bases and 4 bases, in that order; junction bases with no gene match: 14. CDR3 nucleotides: TGTGCCAGCAGCCCCCCTAGCGGGCCGCCCTTGTACAATGAGCAGTTCTTC. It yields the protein CASSPPSGPPLYNEQFF.

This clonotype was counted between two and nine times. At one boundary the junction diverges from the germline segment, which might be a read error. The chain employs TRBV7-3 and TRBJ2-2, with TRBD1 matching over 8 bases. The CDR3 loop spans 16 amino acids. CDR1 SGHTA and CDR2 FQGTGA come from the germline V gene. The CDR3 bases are TGTGCCAGCAGCCTAACGGACAGGGATAACACCGGGGAGCTGTTTTTT. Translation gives CASSLTDRDNTGELFF.

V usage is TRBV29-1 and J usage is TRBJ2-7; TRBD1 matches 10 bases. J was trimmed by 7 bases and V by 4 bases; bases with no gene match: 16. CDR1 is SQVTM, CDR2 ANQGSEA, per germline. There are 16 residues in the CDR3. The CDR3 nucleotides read TGCAGCGTTGCGGGTCAGGCGGGACAGGGGTCCGAGGAGCAGTACTTC. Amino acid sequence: CSVAGQAGQGSEEQYF.

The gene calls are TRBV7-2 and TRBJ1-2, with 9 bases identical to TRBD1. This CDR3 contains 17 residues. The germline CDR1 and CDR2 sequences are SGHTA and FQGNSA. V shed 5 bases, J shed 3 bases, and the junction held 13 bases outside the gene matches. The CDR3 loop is CASSPKTGQGLDYGYTF. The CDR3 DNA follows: TGTGCCAGCAGCCCAAAGACAGGACAGGGGTTGGACTATGGCTACACCTTC.

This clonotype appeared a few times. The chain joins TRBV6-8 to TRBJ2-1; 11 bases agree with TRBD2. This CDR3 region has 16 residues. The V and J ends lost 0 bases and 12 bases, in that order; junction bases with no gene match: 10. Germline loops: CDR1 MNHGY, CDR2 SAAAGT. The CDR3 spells CASSYSPTSGVPGQFF. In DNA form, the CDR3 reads TGTGCCAGCAGTTACTCCCCGACTAGCGGGGTCCCAGGGCAGTTCTTC.

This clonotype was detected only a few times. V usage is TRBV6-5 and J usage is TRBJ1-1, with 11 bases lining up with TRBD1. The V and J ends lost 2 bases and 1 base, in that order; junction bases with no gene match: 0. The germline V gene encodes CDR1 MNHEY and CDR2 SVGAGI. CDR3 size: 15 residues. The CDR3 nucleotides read TGTGCCAGCAGTTACGGGACAGGGGGGAACACTGAAGCTTTCTTT. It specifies CASSYGTGGNTEAFF.

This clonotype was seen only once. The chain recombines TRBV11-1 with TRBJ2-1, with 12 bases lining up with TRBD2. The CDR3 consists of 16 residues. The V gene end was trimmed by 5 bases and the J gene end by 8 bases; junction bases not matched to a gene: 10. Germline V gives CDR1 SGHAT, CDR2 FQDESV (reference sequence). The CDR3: CASSPRLAGGGHEQFF. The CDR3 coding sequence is TGTGCCAGCAGCCCTCGGCTAGCGGGGGGGGGCCATGAGCAGTTCTTC.

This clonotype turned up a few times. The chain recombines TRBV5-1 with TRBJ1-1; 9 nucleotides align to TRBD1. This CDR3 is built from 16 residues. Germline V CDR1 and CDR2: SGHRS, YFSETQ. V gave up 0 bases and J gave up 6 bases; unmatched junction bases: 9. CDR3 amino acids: CASSLEASGQGSEAFF. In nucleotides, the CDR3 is TGCGCCAGCAGCTTGGAAGCTTCGGGACAGGGCTCTGAAGCTTTCTTT.

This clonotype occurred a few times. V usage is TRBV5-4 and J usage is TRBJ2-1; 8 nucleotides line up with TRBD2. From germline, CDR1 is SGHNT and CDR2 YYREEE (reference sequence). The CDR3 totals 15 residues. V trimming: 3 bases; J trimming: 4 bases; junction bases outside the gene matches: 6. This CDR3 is CASSWGLDGYNEQFF. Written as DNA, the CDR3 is TGTGCCAGCAGCTGGGGACTAGATGGTTACAATGAGCAGTTCTTC.

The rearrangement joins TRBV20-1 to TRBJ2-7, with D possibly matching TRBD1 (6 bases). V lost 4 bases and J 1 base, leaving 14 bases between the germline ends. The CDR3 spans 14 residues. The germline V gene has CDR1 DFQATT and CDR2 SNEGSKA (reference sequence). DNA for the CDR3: TGCAGTGCTATCGGAGAAGGGGGTTCCTACGAGCAGTACTTC. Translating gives CSAIGEGGSYEQYF.

CDR3 protein: CASSQKGTGGTGELFF. CDR3 nucleotide sequence: TGCGCCAGCAGCCAAAAGGGGACAGGGGGCACCGGGGAGCTGTTTTTT. The chain employs TRBV4-1 and TRBJ2-2, with 11 positions matching TRBD1. With V trimmed by 2 bases and J by 4 bases, 3 bases remained unmatched. This CDR3 comprises 16 residues. Germline values: CDR1 MGHRA, CDR2 YSYEKL.

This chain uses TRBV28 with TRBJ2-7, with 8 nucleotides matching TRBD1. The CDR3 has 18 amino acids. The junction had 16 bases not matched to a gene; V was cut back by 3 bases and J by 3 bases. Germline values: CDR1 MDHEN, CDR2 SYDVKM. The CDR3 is CASSLRVTGGTLGYEQYF. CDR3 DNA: TGTGCCAGCAGTTTGCGAGTTACAGGGGGGACGCTAGGCTACGAGCAGTACTTC.

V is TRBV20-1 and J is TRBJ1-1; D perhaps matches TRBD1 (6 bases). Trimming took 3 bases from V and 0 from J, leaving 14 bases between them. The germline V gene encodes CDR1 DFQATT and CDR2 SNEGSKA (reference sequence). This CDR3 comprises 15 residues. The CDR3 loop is CSARYLGQLNTEAFF. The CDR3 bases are TGCAGTGCTAGGTATTTAGGACAGCTGAACACTGAAGCTTTCTTT.

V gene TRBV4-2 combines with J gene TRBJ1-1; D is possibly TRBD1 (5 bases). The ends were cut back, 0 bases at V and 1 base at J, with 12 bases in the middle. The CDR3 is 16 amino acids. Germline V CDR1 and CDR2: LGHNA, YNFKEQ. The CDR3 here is CASSQDVGAKNTEAFF. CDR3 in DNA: TGTGCCAGCAGCCAAGATGTAGGGGCGAAGAACACTGAAGCTTTCTTT.

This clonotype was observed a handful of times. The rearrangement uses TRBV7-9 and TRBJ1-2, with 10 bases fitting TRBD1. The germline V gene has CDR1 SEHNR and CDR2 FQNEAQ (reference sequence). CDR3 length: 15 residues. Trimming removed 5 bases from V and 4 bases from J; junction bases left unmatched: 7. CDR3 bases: TGTGCCAGCAGCGCCGGGACAGGGGTAACCTATGGCTACACCTTC. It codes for CASSAGTGVTYGYTF.

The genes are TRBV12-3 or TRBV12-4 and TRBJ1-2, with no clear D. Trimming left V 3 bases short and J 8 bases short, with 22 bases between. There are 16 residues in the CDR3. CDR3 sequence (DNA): TGTGCCAGCAGTTTGAACGGGCCCGGGGATATTCGAGGCTACACCTTC. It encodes CASSLNGPGDIRGYTF.

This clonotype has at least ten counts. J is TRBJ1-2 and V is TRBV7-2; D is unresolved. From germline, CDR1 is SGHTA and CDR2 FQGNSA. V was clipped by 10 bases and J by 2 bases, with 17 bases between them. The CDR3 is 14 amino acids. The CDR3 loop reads CAIRSHRENYGYTF. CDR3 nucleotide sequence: TGTGCCATCCGGAGCCACAGAGAAAACTATGGCTACACCTTC.